The 30 T cell receptor beta chains reported below all come from one sample, sequenced in a study of technical replicates of blood from several donors. TCRdb keeps only in-frame clones here, not all; method: immunoSEQ multiplex PCR. The repertoire holds about 100,000 clones, 90% to 95% seen once, with almost 0.35% in the top ten. The sample taken for sequencing was T cells isolated from PBMCs. The receptors derive from a human donor in good health.

The gene calls are TRBV7-8 and TRBJ2-1, with D perhaps matching TRBD1 (5 bases). Germline V gene sequence: CDR1 SGHVS, CDR2 FQNEAQ. Deletions cut 4 bases from V and 0 bases from J, with 22 bases between. The CDR3 is 19 residues long. CDR3 amino acids: CASSSPLYKGRSSYNEQFF. The CDR3 DNA reads as TGTGCCAGCAGCTCTCCCTTATATAAGGGGCGGTCCTCCTACAATGAGCAGTTCTTC. Supplemented by reference TRBV7-8 and TRBJ2-1, the full variable domain reads GAGVSQSPRYKVAKRGQDVALRCDPISGHVSLFWYQQALGQGPEFLTYFQNEAQLDKSGLPSDRFFAERPEGSVSTLKIQRTQQEDSAVYLCASSSPLYKGRSSYNEQFFGPGTRLTVL.

The chain carries TRBV7-9 and TRBJ2-1; TRBD2 matches 8 bases. Germline values: CDR1 SEHNR, CDR2 FQNEAQ (reference sequence). The V gene end was trimmed by 2 bases and the J gene end by 2 bases; junction bases not matched to a gene: 8. The CDR3 totals 17 residues. In DNA, the CDR3 is TGTGCCAGCAGCTTAATCTCGGGAGGGGGAACCTACAATGAGCAGTTCTTC. This codes for CASSLISGGGTYNEQFF.

The J gene is TRBJ1-5, the V gene TRBV28, with 7 bases aligning to TRBD1. CDR1 is MDHEN and CDR2 is SYDVKM in the germline V gene. V shed 6 bases and J 7 bases; nucleotides not matched to a gene: 15. This CDR3 contains 16 residues. CDR3 amino acids: CASRFHGGGAGQPQHF. The CDR3 region has the DNA TGTGCCAGCAGGTTCCATGGAGGGGGCGCAGGCCAGCCCCAGCATTTT.

This clone was picked up one time. The chain is built from TRBV30 and TRBJ2-4, with D maybe TRBD2 (6 bases). This CDR3 has 16 amino acids. V dropped 5 bases and J dropped 0 bases, with 17 bases sitting between them. Germline V lookup: CDR1 GTSNPN, CDR2 SVGIG (reference sequence). The CDR3 region has the DNA TGTGCCTGGGCATTTAGCGGAGCACTAGCCAAAAACATTCAGTACTTC. Protein product: CAWAFSGALAKNIQYF. The complete variable domain, with remaining parts taken from reference TRBV30 and TRBJ2-4, reads SQTIHQWPATLVQPVGSPLSLECTVEGTSNPNLYWYRQAAGRGLQLLFYSVGIGQISSEVPQNLSASRPQDRQFILSSKKLLLSDSGFYLCAWAFSGALAKNIQYFGAGTRLSVL.

This clone was detected only once. V usage is TRBV14 and J usage is TRBJ1-3; the D is unclear. Trimming stripped 2 bases from V and 3 bases from J, with 17 bases between. The germline V gene has CDR1 SGHDN and CDR2 FVKESK. The CDR3 loop spans 17 amino acids. This CDR3 reads CASSQLIPGVYGNTIYF. CDR3 DNA sequence: TGTGCCAGCAGCCAACTCATCCCGGGAGTTTATGGAAACACCATATATTTT.

Only a few counts were recorded for this clone. At one boundary the junction diverges from the germline segment, which might be a read error. V is TRBV28 and J is TRBJ2-1, with 7 bases aligning to TRBD1. The CDR3 extends over 14 amino acids. Looked up from germline, CDR1 is MDHEN and CDR2 is SYDVKM. In DNA form, the CDR3 reads TGTGCCAGCGGTTTCGGACTCAGGGGGAATGAGCAGTTCTTC. Translated, it gives CASGFGLRGNEQFF.

This clone was counted a few times. The CDR3 DNA reads TGTGCCAGCAGCCAGGCTAGCGGGAGTGGATACATTCAGTACTTC. It codes for CASSQASGSGYIQYF. The rearrangement uses TRBV14 and TRBJ2-4; 10 bases match TRBD2. Germline CDR1 reads SGHDN; CDR2 reads FVKESK. The J segment lost 8 bases and the V segment lost 3 bases, leaving 7 bases of the junction unmatched. CDR3 length equals 15 residues.

The chain is built from TRBV29-1 and TRBJ1-4, with D maybe TRBD1 (6 bases). V dropped 6 bases and J dropped 8 bases, with 10 bases sitting between them. The CDR3 has 11 amino acids. Looked up from germline, CDR1 is SQVTM and CDR2 is ANQGSEA. CDR3 in DNA: TGCAGCGTAAGAGACAGGGAAAAACTGTTTTTT. This encodes CSVRDREKLFF.

This clone was seen only once. This chain joins TRBV27 and TRBJ2-1; TRBD2 agrees at 11 bases. Trimming cost V 2 bases and J 9 bases; bases outside gene matches: 9. This CDR3 spans 16 amino acids. Germline-derived CDR1 and CDR2 are MNHEY and SMNVEV (reference sequence). Written as DNA, the CDR3 is TGTGCCAGCAGTTTACTAGCGGGAGGCCTTGGGGGTGAGCAGTTCTTC. Translation: CASSLLAGGLGGEQFF.

The chain has TRBV19 and TRBJ2-2; 10 bases map to TRBD2. The ends lost 2 bases at V and 0 bases at J; junction bases unmatched: 0. Germline CDR1 is LNHDA and CDR2 is SQIVND (reference sequence). The CDR3 has 16 residues. The CDR3 DNA sequence: TGTGCCAGTAGTATACTAGCGGGAGCGAACACCGGGGAGCTGTTTTTT. Its protein is CASSILAGANTGELFF.

The chain couples TRBV27 to TRBJ1-1, with D uncertain. In germline, CDR1 is MNHEY, CDR2 SMNVEV (reference sequence). V dropped 6 bases and J dropped 1 base, with 9 bases sitting between them. CDR3 size: 13 residues. CDR3 nucleotides: TGTGCCAGCAGCCACCCCGGGAACACTGAAGCTTTCTTT. Its translation: CASSHPGNTEAFF.

The rearrangement uses TRBV2 and TRBJ1-1; the D gene is possibly TRBD1 (6 bases). The CDR3 sequence is 12 residues long. Trimming pared 7 bases from V and 6 bases from J, leaving 12 bases between. The germline gives CDR1 SNHLY, CDR2 FYNNEI. The CDR3: CASNSRGAEAFF. The CDR3 coding sequence is TGTGCCAGCAATAGCAGGGGTGCTGAAGCTTTCTTT.

The CDR3 spells CSGTDSGNTIYF. The CDR3 region has the DNA TGCAGCGGTACAGACTCTGGAAACACCATATATTTT. The chain uses TRBV29-1 and TRBJ1-3; no definite D call. The CDR3 extends over 12 amino acids. Germline CDR1 SQVTM, CDR2 ANQGSEA. V lost 7 bases, J lost 0 bases, and 7 bases lay in between.

The chain has TRBV4-3 and TRBJ2-3, with 11 bases identical to TRBD1. Trimming cost V 0 bases and J 3 bases; bases outside gene matches: 5. CDR1 and CDR2 from the germline V gene are LGHNA and YSLEER. This CDR3 region has 17 residues. The CDR3 loop is CASSQDLGTGGTDTQYF. The CDR3 coding sequence is TGCGCCAGCAGCCAAGATTTAGGGACAGGGGGGACAGATACGCAGTATTTT.

The genes are TRBV18 and TRBJ1-5; 9 bases are a match to TRBD1. The trim removed 6 bases at V and 6 bases at J, leaving 6 bases unmatched. Germline values: CDR1 KGHSH, CDR2 LQKENI. This CDR3 has 14 amino acids. This CDR3 reads CASSRDRESQPQHF. The DNA of the CDR3 is TGTGCCAGCTCCCGGGACAGGGAGAGTCAGCCCCAGCATTTT. The full variable domain, with the rest looked up from reference TRBV18 and TRBJ1-5, is NAGVMQNPRHLVRRRGQEARLRCSPMKGHSHVYWYRQLPEEGLKFMVYLQKENIIDESGMPKERFSAEFPKEGPSILRIQQVVRGDSAAYFCASSRDRESQPQHFGDGTRLSIL.

J is TRBJ2-2 and V is TRBV27; TRBD1 agrees at 8 bases. This CDR3 is 17 amino acids long. The junction had 9 bases not matched to a gene; V was cut back by 3 bases and J by 3 bases. Germline V gene data show CDR1 as MNHEY and CDR2 as SMNVEV (reference sequence). CDR3 bases: TGTGCCAGCAGTTTCTACGGGACAGGAGCGTACACCGGGGAGCTGTTTTTT. Translating it yields CASSFYGTGAYTGELFF.

The chain couples TRBV15 to TRBJ2-5, with 14 bases identical to TRBD2. Germline V lookup: CDR1 LNHNV, CDR2 YYDKDF (reference sequence). The V segment lost 0 bases and the J segment 4 bases; nucleotides outside the gene matches: 1. The length of the CDR3 is 16 residues. This CDR3 is CATSRDGTSGRETQYF. CDR3 nucleotides: TGTGCCACCAGCAGAGATGGGACTAGCGGGAGAGAGACCCAGTACTTC.

The chain links TRBV5-8 to TRBJ1-5, with 7 bases aligning to TRBD1. With V trimmed by 6 bases and J by 2 bases, 8 bases remained unmatched. Germline V gene sequence: CDR1 SGHTS, CDR2 YDEGEE. The CDR3 contains 15 residues. The CDR3 spells CASIMTGSGNQPQHF. In DNA, the CDR3 is TGTGCCAGCATTATGACAGGGTCGGGCAATCAGCCCCAGCATTTT.

The rearrangement joins TRBV6-5 to TRBJ2-3; 10 bases match TRBD2. CDR1 and CDR2 (germline): MNHEY, SVGAGI. The length of the CDR3 is 15 residues. The V segment lost 4 bases and the J segment 5 bases; nucleotides outside the gene matches: 6. The CDR3 is CASSSLAGAKDTQYF. The CDR3, as DNA: TGTGCCAGCAGTTCGCTAGCGGGAGCCAAAGATACGCAGTATTTT.

The V call is TRBV29-1, the J call TRBJ2-1; D unclear. The CDR3 has 8 residues. Germline-derived CDR1 and CDR2 are SQVTM and ANQGSEA. CDR3 loop: CAIPPQFF. The CDR3 nucleotides read TGCGCGATCCCCCCTCAGTTCTTC.

The chain couples TRBV4-2 to TRBJ2-3, with 8 bases lining up with TRBD2. V was clipped by 1 base and J by 4 bases; unmatched bases: 4. The CDR3 runs to 15 residues. CDR1 is LGHNA and CDR2 is YNFKEQ in the germline V gene. CDR3 region: CASSQGAGEADTQYF. The CDR3 coding sequence is TGTGCCAGCAGCCAAGGAGCGGGAGAGGCAGATACGCAGTATTTT.

This rearrangement joins TRBV18 to TRBJ2-2, with D perhaps matching TRBD2 (7 bases). The CDR3 extends over 14 amino acids. Trimming shortened V by 2 bases and J by 7 bases, and 11 bases separated the two germline ends. Germline V gene lookup returns CDR1 KGHSH and CDR2 LQKENI. The CDR3 is CASSPSGGHGELFF. DNA of the CDR3: TGTGCCAGCTCACCATCGGGGGGCCACGGGGAGCTGTTTTTT.

The gene calls are TRBV2 and TRBJ2-7; a weak D match, TRBD2 (6 bases). Trimming cost V 9 bases and J 1 base, with 19 bases left between them. The CDR3 extends over 15 amino acids. Germline CDR1 and CDR2: SNHLY and FYNNEI. This CDR3 reads CASNTAGLRSYEQYF. The CDR3 coding sequence is TGTGCCAGTAACACTGCGGGACTCCGTTCCTACGAGCAGTACTTC.

V and J are TRBV6-5 and TRBJ1-1; D ambiguous. Trimming removed 5 bases at V and 3 bases at J, with 7 bases between. The CDR3 extends over 12 amino acids. Germline loops: CDR1 MNHEY, CDR2 SVGAGI. The DNA of the CDR3 is TGTGCCAGCAGTCACCGGGACACTGAAGCTTTCTTT. As protein: CASSHRDTEAFF.

The J gene is TRBJ1-2, the V gene TRBV7-9; D might be TRBD1 (5 bases). The V gene's germline CDR1 is SEHNR and CDR2 FQNEAQ (reference sequence). The CDR3 spans 12 residues. V lost 5 bases and J 5 bases, leaving 9 bases between the germline ends. The CDR3 protein is CASSQAGYGYTF. CDR3 bases: TGTGCCAGCAGCCAGGCAGGGTATGGCTACACCTTC.

This rearrangement joins TRBV9 to TRBJ1-4, with D unresolved. V lost 4 bases, J lost 5 bases, and 3 bases lay in between. The CDR3 contains 11 residues. Looked up from germline, CDR1 is SGDLS and CDR2 is YYNGEE. For the CDR3, the DNA is TGTGCCAGCAGCTCAAATGAAAAACTGTTTTTT. Its translation: CASSSNEKLFF.

This rearrangement joins TRBV7-9 to TRBJ2-7, with TRBD1 as a possible D gene (7 bases). The V gene's germline CDR1 is SEHNR and CDR2 FQNEAQ (reference sequence). V was clipped by 5 bases and J by 3 bases, with 17 bases between them. The CDR3 covers 15 residues. The CDR3 DNA sequence: TGTGCCAGCAGCACGCTGCGGGACAGAAACTACGAGCAGTACTTC. This codes for CASSTLRDRNYEQYF.

V gene TRBV7-9 combines with J gene TRBJ2-1; unclear D gene. The germline V gene has CDR1 SEHNR and CDR2 FQNEAQ (reference sequence). CDR3 length equals 10 residues. The germline V and J ends were trimmed by 3 bases and 10 bases, with 4 bases remaining between them. DNA of the CDR3: TGTGCCAGCAGCTTCAGAGAGCAGTTCTTC. Residues: CASSFREQFF.

The V call is TRBV27, the J call TRBJ2-2, with TRBD2 identical over 10 bases. The trim removed 3 bases at V and 5 bases at J, leaving 3 bases unmatched. This CDR3 has 15 residues. Germline V gene lookup returns CDR1 MNHEY and CDR2 SMNVEV (reference sequence). CDR3 nucleotide sequence: TGTGCCAGCAGTTTGGGGACTAGCGTGACCGGGGAGCTGTTTTTT. Translated: CASSLGTSVTGELFF.

This clone has only one observation. This chain links TRBV10-3 with TRBJ2-1; 7 positions agree with TRBD2. This CDR3 has 13 residues. Germline V gene lookup returns CDR1 ENHRY and CDR2 SYGVKD. J lost 8 bases, V lost 8 bases, and 9 bases had no gene match. This chain's CDR3 is CAIEGSGTDEQFF. CDR3 bases: TGTGCCATCGAGGGGAGCGGGACGGATGAGCAGTTCTTC.